Following are 9 T cell receptor beta chains from one sample sequenced in a study of siplizumab effects on memory and regulatory T cells. Profiling relied on immunoSEQ multiplex PCR, and the TCRdb table lists in-frame clones only, not all of them. In the table there are more than 50,000 clones, over 85% of which are singletons. Sequencing used CD8+ T cells sorted from blood. The source of these receptors is a human donor in good health.

In DNA form, the CDR3 reads TGTGCCAGCAGCCCCAGACCAACTAATGAAAAACTGTTTTTT. It encodes CASSPRPTNEKLFF. This rearrangement joins TRBV21-1 to TRBJ1-4. TRBV21-1 is described as a pseudogene. The CDR3 contains 14 residues.

The chain recombines TRBV5-1 with TRBJ2-7, with D uncertain. The CDR3 has 11 amino acids. Trimming cost V 4 bases and J 6 bases, with 8 bases left between them. Germline CDR1 and CDR2: SGHRS and YFSETQ. The CDR3 loop is CASSSLGEQYF. As DNA, the CDR3 is TGCGCCAGCAGCAGCTTGGGCGAGCAGTACTTC.

This clone was detected only once. This chain joins TRBV10-3 and TRBJ1-2; D uncertain. This CDR3 comprises 14 residues. V was clipped by 0 bases and J by 4 bases, with 9 bases between them. Per germline, CDR1 ENHRY and CDR2 SYGVKD. CDR3 in amino acids: CAISESGAFYGYTF. Written as DNA, the CDR3 is TGTGCCATCAGTGAGTCAGGAGCCTTCTATGGCTACACCTTC.

The CDR3 region has the DNA TGCGCCAGCAGCCAAGTGGCGGGAGTATCTTACGAGCAGTACTTC. Translated: CASSQVAGVSYEQYF. This rearrangement joins TRBV4-1 to TRBJ2-7, with 7 bases matching TRBD2. CDR1 is MGHRA and CDR2 is YSYEKL in the germline V gene. The CDR3 has 15 residues. V lost 1 base and J lost 4; bases outside the gene matches: 7.

CDR3 bases: TGTGCCAGCAGCCCAGGGACAGGGAACTACGAGCAGTACTTC. Its translation: CASSPGTGNYEQYF. The genes are TRBV5-4 and TRBJ2-7, with 9 nucleotides matching TRBD1. The CDR3 is made up of 14 amino acids. Germline loops: CDR1 SGHNT, CDR2 YYREEE (reference sequence). The junction had 5 bases not matched to a gene; V was cut back by 4 bases and J by 3 bases.

CDR3 amino acids: CASGTTQGELFF. CDR3 sequence (DNA): TGTGCTAGTGGCACGACACAGGGGGAGCTGTTTTTT. The chain recombines TRBV12-5 with TRBJ2-2; no definite D call. V lost 6 bases and J 8 bases, leaving 10 bases between the germline ends. Germline values: CDR1 LGHNT, CDR2 FRNRAP. The CDR3 extends over 12 amino acids.

The chain has TRBV5-4 and TRBJ2-2; D is ambiguous. In germline, CDR1 is SGHNT, CDR2 YYREEE (reference sequence). The CDR3 runs to 11 residues. Trimming left V 5 bases short and J 5 bases short, with 4 bases between. The CDR3 coding sequence is TGTGCCAGCAGTGGGACCGGGGAGCTGTTTTTT. Translating it yields CASSGTGELFF. Full variable domain (missing parts from reference TRBV5-4 and TRBJ2-2): ETGVTQSPTHLIKTRGQQVTLRCSSQSGHNTVSWYQQALGQGPQFIFQYYREEENGRGNFPPRFSGLQFPNYSSELNVNALELDDSALYLCASSGTGELFFGEGSRLTVL.

The V and J genes are TRBV4-1 and TRBJ2-5; 8 bases fit TRBD1. The end of the DNA fits TRBJ2-7 better, so the J call may be wrong. The CDR3 covers 14 residues. The germline gives CDR1 MGHRA, CDR2 YSYEKL. The CDR3 loop reads CASSHTGQGYEQYF. CDR3 nucleotides: TGCGCCAGCAGCCATACCGGACAGGGCTACGAGCAGTACTTC.

J is TRBJ2-5 and V is TRBV7-9, with TRBD1 as a possible D gene (5 bases). The CDR3 covers 12 residues. Trimming removed 6 bases from V and 2 bases from J, with 7 bases in between. Germline V gene lookup returns CDR1 SEHNR and CDR2 FQNEAQ (reference sequence). The CDR3 sequence: CASSRQQETQYF. CDR3 in DNA: TGTGCCAGCAGTCGACAGCAAGAGACCCAGTACTTC.